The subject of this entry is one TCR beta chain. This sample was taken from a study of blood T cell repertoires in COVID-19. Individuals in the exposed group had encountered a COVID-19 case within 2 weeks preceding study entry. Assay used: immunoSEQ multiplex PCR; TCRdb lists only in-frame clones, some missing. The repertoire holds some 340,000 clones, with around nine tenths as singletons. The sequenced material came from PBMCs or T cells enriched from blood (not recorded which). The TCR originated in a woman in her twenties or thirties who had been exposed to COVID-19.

This CDR3 is CASSQRGGAENTIYF. The CDR3 DNA follows: TGTGCCAGCAGCCAAAGAGGGGGCGCCGAAAACACCATATATTTT. The rearrangement links TRBV3-1 (or the pseudogene TRBV3-2) to TRBJ1-3; 7 positions agree with TRBD1. Germline V CDR1 and CDR2: LGHDT, YNNKEL (reference sequence). The CDR3 totals 15 residues. Unmatched junction bases numbered 7, after V lost 2 bases and J lost 6 bases.